The entry that follows covers one T cell receptor (beta chain) sequence. The sample comes from a study of shared clonotypes between healthy human individuals. The assay used deep level. TCRdb's table, derived via immunoSEQ multiplex PCR, lists solely in-frame clones and lacks some. Among about 2 million clones listed, roughly 95% were seen once. Positive CCR7 selection of CD45RO-negative cells yielded the naive CD8 cells, and terminally differentiated effector memory CD45RA+ cells were excluded. HIV-negative, healthy adults without recent acute infections or vaccinations were the donors. All the donors were Caucasian adults who lived in Nashville, Tennessee. From germline, CDR1 is MNHEY and CDR2 SMNVEV (reference sequence). CDR3 size: 13 residues. With 4 bases removed from V and 5 bases from J, the gap between germline ends came to 9 bases.

The V call is TRBV27, the J call TRBJ2-4, with D hard to call. The source is a man in his late teens or twenties in good health. The sample taken for sequencing was naive CD8+ T cells sorted from blood. DNA for the CDR3: TGTGCCAGCAGTTCGCTGAAGCAAAACATTCAGTACTTC. Translation: CASSSLKQNIQYF.